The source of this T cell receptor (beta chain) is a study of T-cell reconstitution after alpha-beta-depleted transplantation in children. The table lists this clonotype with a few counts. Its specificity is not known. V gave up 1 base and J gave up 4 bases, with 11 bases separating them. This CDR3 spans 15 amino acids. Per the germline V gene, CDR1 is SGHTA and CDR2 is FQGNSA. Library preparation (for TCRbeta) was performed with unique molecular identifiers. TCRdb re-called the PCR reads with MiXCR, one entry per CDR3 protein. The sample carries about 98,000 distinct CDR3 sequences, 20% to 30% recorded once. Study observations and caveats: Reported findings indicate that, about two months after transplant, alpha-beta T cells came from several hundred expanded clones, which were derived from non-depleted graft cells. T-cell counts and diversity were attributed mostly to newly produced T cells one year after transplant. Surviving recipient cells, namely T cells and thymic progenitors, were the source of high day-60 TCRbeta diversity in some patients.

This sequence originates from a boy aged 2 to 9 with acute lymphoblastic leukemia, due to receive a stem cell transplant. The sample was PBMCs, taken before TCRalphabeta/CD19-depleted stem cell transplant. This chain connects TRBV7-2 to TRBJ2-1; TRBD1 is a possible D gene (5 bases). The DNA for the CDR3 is TGTGCCAGCAGCTTAGGTGACAGTTTATACAATGAGCAGTTCTTC. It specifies CASSLGDSLYNEQFF.